This TCR beta chain was sequenced for a study of long-term antiretroviral therapy in people with HIV. Study at large: Some samples came about a decade before the 2015 immediate-ART recommendation, and these were the earliest. The study's findings and limits: Specimens of blood were obtained during about 2003 to 2018, possibly under older ART regimens. The range of CDR3 lengths in HIV repertoires proved narrower than that found in controls.

The libraries were made with immunoSEQ v3.0 at survey level. Clones were sequenced by immunoSEQ multiplex PCR, and TCRdb holds only the in-frame ones, with some missing. The sample includes tens of thousands of clones, about 80% of them seen just once. Each HIV participant was treated in the United States. This CDR3 comprises 13 residues. Germline V gene lookup returns CDR1 SQVTM and CDR2 ANQGSEA. V shed 7 bases and J shed 2 bases, with 15 bases lying between them. A word on this clone: The target antigen is unknown.

This clonotype was obtained from a man aged 40-49 years with HIV. The chain joins TRBV29-1 to TRBJ2-7, with a possible D match to TRBD2 (7 bases). Sample: unsorted PBMCs, taken 0.3 years after starting antiretroviral therapy. The CDR3 spells CSARGGGTYEQYF. CDR3 in DNA: TGCAGCGCTAGGGGGGGCGGAACCTACGAGCAGTACTTC.